This TCR beta chain was obtained from a study of cytomegalovirus exposure and HLA in healthy donors. General observations from the study: Earlier analysis looked at TCR beta V segments, and most were productive about 87% or about 30% of the time. Among immune exposure information, only CMV serostatus was available. In a later analysis, approximately 15,000 TCR beta sequences were associated with HLA alleles at 0.05 false discovery rate.

Trimming took off 5 bases at V and 8 bases at J, with 12 bases between the two ends. This CDR3 spans 11 amino acids. Germline V CDR1 and CDR2: DFQATT, SNEGSKA (reference sequence). A multiplex PCR was run with 60 Vbeta primers and 13 Jbeta primers. Produced via immunoSEQ multiplex PCR; TCRdb's table is partial and in-frame only. The table for this sample gives around 200,000 clones. With regard to this clone: Antigen: not known.

The chain links TRBV20-1 to TRBJ1-2, with no clear D. The sample was PBMCs. The TCR originated in a woman aged 18-29 years in good health and CMV-seropositive. This CDR3 is CSAPKPGGYTF. In DNA, the CDR3 is TGCAGTGCTCCTAAGCCGGGAGGCTACACCTTC.